Listed below are T cell receptor beta chains from one sample, sequenced in a study of CDR3 diversity in severe acne. TCRdb analysed the PCR reads with MiXCR anew, one entry per CDR3 protein. Of around 91,000 distinct CDR3 sequences listed, about 54% are singletons. The sample was blood. The receptors shown here come from a male donor in good health, without acne. CDR3s include the opening cysteine and the closing phenylalanine or tryptophan.

TRBJ1-1,TRBV7-6,CASSFGQGGTEAFF
TRBJ2-5,TRBV6-1,CASGPGTSGVQETQYF
TRBJ1-3,TRBV15,CATSREEWAAGNTIYF
TRBJ2-3,TRBV6-4,CASSAGRPRGVPTDTQYF
TRBJ2-3,TRBV15,CATSRDTGEDTQYF
TRBJ2-7,TRBV7-8,CASSWRTSGIPYEQYF
TRBJ1-2,TRBV19,CASTVQIGDYGYTF
TRBJ2-7,TRBV5-1,CASSQGQISPYEQYF
TRBJ2-1,TRBV20-1,CSAPRLAGDNEQFF
TRBJ2-7,TRBV4-2,CASSQDRGRAYEQYF
TRBJ2-7,TRBV10-3,CAINPGTGDHEQYF
TRBJ2-7,TRBV5-6,CASSLSSAGEQYF
TRBJ2-5,TRBV2,CASNLGQGQGTQYF
TRBJ1-2,TRBV29-1,CSVSAGDYGYTF
TRBJ2-7,TRBV6-1,CASLGPGLAAAYEQYF
TRBJ1-2,TRBV11-3,CASSLEGGWGYGYTF
TRBJ1-2,TRBV7-9,CASSSPTEALYGYTF
TRBJ2-7,TRBV5-1,CASSLEGGGGYEQYF
TRBJ1-1,TRBV2,CASRRGQTNTEAFF
TRBJ2-1,TRBV20-1,CSAVRLAGRHNEQFF
TRBJ2-3,TRBV5-1,CASSQSGGTDTQYF
TRBJ2-7,TRBV20-1,CSTRDVQGYYEQYF
TRBJ1-1,TRBV7-9,CASSAGTASEAFF
TRBJ1-5,TRBV19,CASNGGQMGQPQHF
TRBJ2-3,TRBV7-9,CASSLLAEGRDTQYF
TRBJ2-5,TRBV2,CASRDLAGGRETQYF
TRBJ1-2,TRBV7-9,CASSSSTGGAIGYTF
TRBJ2-2,TRBV4-1,CASSQDRSGGYTGELFF
TRBJ2-7,TRBV7-6,CASSLEGVAAGYEQYF
TRBJ1-5,TRBV10-3,CASTPTGRASNQPQHF
TRBJ2-5,TRBV2,CASKVGGSETQYF
TRBJ2-3,TRBV20-1,CSAQGYNEQYF